These T cell receptor beta chains were read from a single sample in a study of neurological immune-mediated disorders. TCRdb fed the 5' RACE reads into MiXCR, producing one record per CDR3 protein. The data show about 74,000 distinct CDR3 sequences, around 5.5% seen once. Material for sequencing was PBMCs. The source is a man between 18 and 29 years old with multiple sclerosis. CDR3s include the opening cysteine and the closing phenylalanine or tryptophan. The order of the fields is clone size, V gene, D gene, J gene, CDR3 protein, CDR3 DNA. D genes are given only for firm matches. Part of the rows lack a size; the others show once, few, many or a class for expanded clones.

many	TRBV4-2	-	TRBJ1-1	CASSKLGEGGAEAFF	TGTGCCAGCAGCAAGTTGGGAGAGGGGGGGGCTGAAGCTTTCTTT
many	TRBV7-2	-	TRBJ2-1	CASSLDIGIVHNEQFF	TGTGCCAGCAGCTTAGATATAGGGATCGTTCACAATGAGCAGTTCTTC
many	TRBV20-1	-	TRBJ1-5	CSAGSRGIEPQHF	TGCAGTGCTGGATCTAGGGGTATCGAGCCCCAGCATTTT
-	TRBV7-2	TRBD2	TRBJ2-3	CASSLAPASGSTDTQYF	TGTGCCAGCAGCTTAGCCCCCGCTAGCGGGAGCACAGATACGCAGTATTTT
many	TRBV10-3	-	TRBJ2-6	CAISDWGPKATGANVLTF	TGTGCCATCAGTGATTGGGGCCCCAAAGCCACTGGGGCCAACGTCCTGACTTTC
many	TRBV4-3	-	TRBJ1-6	CASSQDGYNSPLHF	TGCGCCAGCAGCCAAGACGGTTATAATTCACCCCTCCACTTT
many	TRBV20-1	-	TRBJ1-6	CSARDRGPDSPLHF	TGCAGTGCTAGAGATCGAGGGCCCGATTCACCCCTCCACTTT
many	TRBV12-3/TRBV12-4	-	TRBJ1-6	CASSLPRRESPLHF	TGTGCCAGCAGTTTACCCCGCCGAGAGTCACCCCTCCACTTT
many	TRBV5-1	-	TRBJ2-6	CASRGDNSGANVLTF	TGCGCCAGCAGGGGGGACAACTCTGGGGCCAACGTCCTGACTTTC
many	TRBV12-3/TRBV12-4	-	TRBJ2-2	CASSLALRGAGELFF	TGTGCCAGCAGTTTAGCGCTAAGGGGGGCTGGGGAGCTGTTTTTT
many	TRBV15	-	TRBJ2-1	CATTTGRQVFNEQFF	TGTGCCACCACAACCGGACGCCAGGTGTTTAATGAGCAGTTCTTC
medium-sized	TRBV5-1	-	TRBJ2-6	CASSQAAGVTGANVLTF	TGCGCCAGCAGCCAGGCCGCAGGGGTGACGGGGGCCAACGTCCTGACTTTC